Below, 15 T cell receptor beta chains from the same sample are listed, as sequenced in a study of T cell repertoires in cytomegalovirus infection. TCRdb fed the reads into MiXCR, producing one record per CDR3 protein. The table shows 150,000 to 200,000 distinct CDR3 sequences, with under 30% occurring only once. What was sequenced was PBMCs. These receptors were taken from a human donor in good health (CMV status not recorded). Some clones in this sample may be carry-over from other donors' samples.

The chain joins TRBV5-1 to TRBJ1-1, with D maybe TRBD1 (6 bases). The germline V gene encodes CDR1 SGHRS and CDR2 YFSETQ. V was pared by 4 bases and J by 1 base, with 11 bases between. This CDR3 is built from 14 residues. CDR3 loop: CASSRDTENTEAFF. CDR3 sequence (DNA): TGCGCCAGCAGCCGGGACACGGAGAACACTGAAGCTTTCTTT.

The chain joins TRBV18 to TRBJ2-7; no firm D call. Per germline, CDR1 KGHSH and CDR2 LQKENI. This CDR3 region has 13 residues. Trimming shortened V by 6 bases and J by 2 bases, and 11 bases separated the two germline ends. The CDR3 DNA sequence: TGTGCCAGCTCTCCCAGGCAGACCTACGAGCAGTACTTC. It is translated as CASSPRQTYEQYF.

The chain uses TRBV6-2 or TRBV6-3 and TRBJ1-1; TRBD1 aligns across 7 bases. J lost 7 bases, V lost 6 bases, and 11 bases had no gene match. Germline CDR1 is MNHEY and CDR2 is SVGEGT. There are 14 residues in the CDR3. The CDR3 DNA follows: TGTGCCAGCAGGCCCCAGGGGGGGCTAATTGAAGCTTTCTTT. Residues: CASRPQGGLIEAFF.

The genes are TRBV10-2 and TRBJ2-7; 14 nucleotides match TRBD2. Trimming removed 6 bases from V and 1 base from J; junction bases left unmatched: 2. The CDR3 loop spans 15 amino acids. The germline V gene encodes CDR1 WSHSY and CDR2 SAAADI. The CDR3 region is CASRGLAGASYEQYF. DNA of the CDR3: TGCGCCAGCAGGGGACTAGCGGGGGCTTCCTACGAGCAGTACTTC.

This clonotype was recorded a few times. The CDR3 coding sequence is TGCAGTGCTAGAGAGCCGGGAGAAGATCAGCCCCAGCATTTT. Its translation: CSAREPGEDQPQHF. This sequence joins TRBV20-1 and TRBJ1-5; no definite D call. This CDR3 contains 14 residues. Trimming removed 0 bases at V and 5 bases at J, with 11 bases between. CDR1 is DFQATT and CDR2 is SNEGSKA in the germline V gene (reference sequence).

This chain joins TRBV30 and TRBJ1-1; the D is unclear. Germline CDR1 reads GTSNPN; CDR2 reads SVGIG (reference sequence). This CDR3 spans 13 amino acids. Trimming cost V 3 bases and J 1 base, with 9 bases left between them. The CDR3 DNA sequence: TGTGCCTGGAGGGAAAAAAGGAACACTGAAGCTTTCTTT. It is translated as CAWREKRNTEAFF.

The chain joins TRBV28 to TRBJ2-4; no clear D. The V gene lost 8 bases and the J gene lost 6 bases, with 5 bases spanning the gap. CDR1 is MDHEN, CDR2 SYDVKM, per germline. This CDR3 comprises 10 residues. CDR3 sequence reads: CASGGNIQYF. CDR3 bases: TGTGCCAGCGGTGGAAACATTCAGTACTTC.

In its sample, this clonotype was seen a few times. V usage is TRBV18 and J usage is TRBJ1-2; D not certain. Per the germline V gene, CDR1 is KGHSH and CDR2 is LQKENI. The CDR3 totals 14 residues. The V end lost 6 bases, the J end lost 2 bases, and 13 bases lay between the germline ends. The CDR3 region is CASSSSGRNYGYTF. The CDR3 DNA reads TGTGCCAGCTCGTCGTCCGGGCGAAACTATGGCTACACCTTC.

The rearrangement joins TRBV2 to TRBJ1-6; no clear D gene. Germline V gene lookup returns CDR1 SNHLY and CDR2 FYNNEI. The CDR3 is 15 amino acids. The V and J ends lost 10 bases and 4 bases respectively, with 17 bases between them. CDR3 sequence reads: CAIGEGGVYNSPLHF. Here the CDR3 DNA reads TGTGCCATCGGGGAGGGAGGCGTTTATAATTCACCCCTCCACTTT.

This clonotype has more than one count but fewer than ten. The rearrangement uses TRBV5-1 and TRBJ2-2; 9 bases match TRBD1. V was clipped by 4 bases and J by 4 bases; unmatched bases: 5. Looked up from germline, CDR1 is SGHRS and CDR2 is YFSETQ. The length of the CDR3 is 15 residues. This chain's CDR3 is CASSLRTGATGELFF. Here the CDR3 DNA reads TGCGCCAGCAGCCTACGGACAGGGGCCACCGGGGAGCTGTTTTTT.

The rearrangement links TRBV20-1 to TRBJ1-1; D gene unclear. The germline V and J ends were trimmed by 3 bases and 0 bases, with 8 bases remaining between them. CDR1 and CDR2 from the germline V gene are DFQATT and SNEGSKA (reference sequence). The CDR3 sequence is 13 residues long. In nucleotides, the CDR3 is TGCAGTGCTAGGGTCAGCATGAACACTGAAGCTTTCTTT. Amino acid sequence: CSARVSMNTEAFF.

This chain joins TRBV29-1 and TRBJ1-1; D is possibly TRBD1 (5 bases). Germline V gives CDR1 SQVTM, CDR2 ANQGSEA. This CDR3 spans 12 amino acids. V was cut by 7 bases and J by 0 bases, with 9 bases left in between. CDR3 nucleotide sequence: TGCAGCGGGGGACTTCTGAACACTGAAGCTTTCTTT. Translating gives CSGGLLNTEAFF.

The gene calls are TRBV18 and TRBJ1-2; TRBD1 matches 8 bases. Germline-derived CDR1 and CDR2 are KGHSH and LQKENI. V shed 6 bases, J shed 3 bases, and the junction held 9 bases outside the gene matches. This CDR3 has 15 residues. The CDR3 DNA reads as TGTGCCAGCTCGCCAGAACCGGGACAGGACTATGGCTACACCTTC. This sequence encodes CASSPEPGQDYGYTF.

The genes are TRBV7-8 and TRBJ1-1, with D perhaps matching TRBD1 (5 bases). The V gene's germline CDR1 is SGHVS and CDR2 FQNEAQ. V was clipped by 3 bases and J by 5 bases, with 19 bases between them. This CDR3 contains 16 residues. The CDR3 is CASSLGGGIMRTEAFF. The CDR3 DNA reads as TGTGCCAGCAGCTTGGGGGGGGGGATAATGAGGACTGAAGCTTTCTTT. Full variable domain (rest looked up from reference TRBV7-8 and TRBJ1-1): GAGVSQSPRYKVAKRGQDVALRCDPISGHVSLFWYQQALGQGPEFLTYFQNEAQLDKSGLPSDRFFAERPEGSVSTLKIQRTQQEDSAVYLCASSLGGGIMRTEAFFGQGTRLTVV.

The chain uses TRBV29-1 and TRBJ1-5; 7 bases match TRBD1. V lost 2 bases, J lost 8 bases, and 9 bases stayed unmatched. CDR3 length: 14 residues. Germline CDR1 is SQVTM and CDR2 is ANQGSEA. The CDR3 DNA is TGCAGCGTTGAAATCGGGCAGGGGGTAGAGCCCCAGCATTTT. This gives the protein CSVEIGQGVEPQHF.